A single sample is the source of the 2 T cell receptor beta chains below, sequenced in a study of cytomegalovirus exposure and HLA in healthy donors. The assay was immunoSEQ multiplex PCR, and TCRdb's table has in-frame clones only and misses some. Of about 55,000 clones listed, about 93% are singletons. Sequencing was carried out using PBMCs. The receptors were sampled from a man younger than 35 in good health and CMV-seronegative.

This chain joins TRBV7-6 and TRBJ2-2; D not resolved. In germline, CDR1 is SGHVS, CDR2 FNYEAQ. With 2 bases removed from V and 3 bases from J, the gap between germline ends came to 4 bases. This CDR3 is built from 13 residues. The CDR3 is CASSLRDTGELFF. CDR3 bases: TGTGCCAGCAGCTTACGGGACACCGGGGAGCTGTTTTTT.

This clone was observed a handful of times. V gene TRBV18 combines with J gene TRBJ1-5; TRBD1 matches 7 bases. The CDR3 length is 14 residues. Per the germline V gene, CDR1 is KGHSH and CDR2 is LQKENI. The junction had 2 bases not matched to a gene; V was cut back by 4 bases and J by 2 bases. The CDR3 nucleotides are TGTGCCAGCTCACGGACAGGAGGCAATCAGCCCCAGCATTTT. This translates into CASSRTGGNQPQHF.